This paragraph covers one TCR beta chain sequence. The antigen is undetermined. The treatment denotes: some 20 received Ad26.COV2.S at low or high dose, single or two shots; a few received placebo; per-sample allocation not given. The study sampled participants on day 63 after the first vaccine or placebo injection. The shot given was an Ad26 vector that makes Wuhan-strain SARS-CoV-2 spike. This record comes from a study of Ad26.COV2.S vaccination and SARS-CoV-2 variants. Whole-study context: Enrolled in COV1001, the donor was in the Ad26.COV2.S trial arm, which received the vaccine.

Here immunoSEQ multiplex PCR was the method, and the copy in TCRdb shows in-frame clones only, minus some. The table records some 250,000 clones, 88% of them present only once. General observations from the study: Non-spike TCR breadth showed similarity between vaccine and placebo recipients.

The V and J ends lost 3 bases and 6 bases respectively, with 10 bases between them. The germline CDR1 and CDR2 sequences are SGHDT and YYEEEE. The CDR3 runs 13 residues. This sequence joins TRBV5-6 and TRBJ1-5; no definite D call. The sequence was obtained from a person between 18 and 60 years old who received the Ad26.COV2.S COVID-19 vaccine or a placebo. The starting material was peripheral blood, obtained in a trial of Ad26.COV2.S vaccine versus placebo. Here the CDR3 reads CASSWGGIQPQHF. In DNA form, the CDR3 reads TGTGCCAGCAGCTGGGGTGGTATTCAGCCCCAGCATTTT.